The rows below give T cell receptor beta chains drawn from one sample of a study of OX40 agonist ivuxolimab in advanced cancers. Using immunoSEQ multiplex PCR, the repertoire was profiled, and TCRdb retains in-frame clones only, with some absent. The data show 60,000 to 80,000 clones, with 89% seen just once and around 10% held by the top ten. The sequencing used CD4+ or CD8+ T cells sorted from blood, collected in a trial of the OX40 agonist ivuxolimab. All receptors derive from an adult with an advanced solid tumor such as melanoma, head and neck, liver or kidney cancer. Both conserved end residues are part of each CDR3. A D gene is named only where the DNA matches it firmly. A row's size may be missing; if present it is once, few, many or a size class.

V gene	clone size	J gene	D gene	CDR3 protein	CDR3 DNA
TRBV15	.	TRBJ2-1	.	CATSRLTGYNEQFF	TGTGCCACCAGCAGGTTAACAGGCTACAATGAGCAGTTCTTC
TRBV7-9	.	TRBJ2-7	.	CASSPPGGAIYEQYF	TGTGCCAGCAGCCCTCCTGGAGGAGCCATTTACGAGCAGTACTTC
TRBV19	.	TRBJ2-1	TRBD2	CASTLGLAGGNYNEQFF	TGTGCCAGTACCCTGGGACTAGCGGGGGGAAACTACAATGAGCAGTTCTTC
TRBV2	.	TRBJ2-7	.	CACRDTSRWEQYF	TGTGCCTGCCGGGATACTTCACGTTGGGAGCAGTACTTC
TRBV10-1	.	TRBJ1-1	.	CASSRKRLDTEAFF	TGCGCCAGCAGCCGCAAAAGGTTGGACACTGAAGCTTTCTTT
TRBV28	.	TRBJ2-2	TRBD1	CASTTGTASGTGELFF	TGTGCCAGCACCACCGGGACAGCCTCGGGCACCGGGGAGCTGTTTTTT
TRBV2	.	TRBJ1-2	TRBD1	CASTRLRDRGFPMGGYTF	TGTGCCAGCACCAGACTTCGGGACAGGGGTTTTCCTATGGGTGGCTACACCTTC
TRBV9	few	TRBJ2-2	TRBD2	CASSVRREAPNTGELFF	TGTGCCAGCAGCGTCCGACGGGAGGCCCCGAACACCGGGGAGCTGTTTTTT
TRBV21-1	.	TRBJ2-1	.	CASPPHRNYNEQFF	TGTGCCAGCCCACCTCACCGAAATTACAATGAGCAGTTCTTC
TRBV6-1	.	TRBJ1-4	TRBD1	CASRPGQHNEKLFF	TGTGCCAGCAGACCGGGACAGCATAATGAAAAACTGTTTTTT
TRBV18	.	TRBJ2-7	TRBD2	CASSPPLAGPYEQYF	TGTGCCAGCTCACCACCCCTAGCGGGGCCCTACGAGCAGTACTTC
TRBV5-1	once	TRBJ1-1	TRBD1	CASSSQGSGTEAFF	TGCGCCAGCAGCTCACAGGGGAGTGGGACTGAAGCTTTCTTT
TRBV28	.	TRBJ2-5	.	CASTLRGSALETQYF	TGTGCCAGCACCCTCCGGGGCAGTGCTTTGGAGACCCAGTACTTC
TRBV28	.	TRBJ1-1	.	CASIQQANTEAFF	TGTGCCAGCATACAACAGGCGAACACTGAAGCTTTCTTT
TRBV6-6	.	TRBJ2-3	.	CASSPGLIRDTQYF	TGTGCCAGCAGCCCCGGCCTAATTCGAGATACGCAGTATTTT
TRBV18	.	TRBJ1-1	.	CASSRARSGSFVEAFF	TGTGCCAGCTCACGGGCCAGATCAGGGTCGTTCGTTGAAGCTTTCTTT
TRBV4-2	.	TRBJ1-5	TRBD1	CASSQPDRSNQPQHF	TGTGCCAGCAGCCAACCGGACAGGTCTAATCAGCCCCAGCATTTT
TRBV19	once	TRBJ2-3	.	CASSITDTQYF	TGTGCCAGTAGTATCACAGATACGCAGTATTTT
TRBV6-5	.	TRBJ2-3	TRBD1	CASSYLGQVADTQYF	TGTGCCAGCAGTTACCTCGGACAGGTCGCAGATACGCAGTATTTT
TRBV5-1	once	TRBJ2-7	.	CASSPGHGLNEQYF	TGCGCCAGCAGCCCGGGACACGGCTTGAACGAGCAGTACTTC
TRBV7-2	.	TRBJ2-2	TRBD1	CASSQQGARTGELFF	TGTGCCAGCAGCCAACAGGGGGCGAGGACCGGGGAGCTGTTTTTT
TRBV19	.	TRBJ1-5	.	CASCLRVPNSNQPQHF	TGTGCCAGTTGTTTAAGGGTACCGAATAGCAATCAGCCCCAGCATTTT
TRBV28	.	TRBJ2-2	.	CACRDIFTGELFF	TGTGCCTGCCGGGACATTTTTACCGGGGAGCTGTTTTTT
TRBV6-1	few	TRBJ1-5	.	CAVPGHATGNQPQHF	TGTGCCGTCCCGGGACATGCCACCGGGAATCAGCCCCAGCATTTT
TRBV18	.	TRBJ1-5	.	CASSQGPNQPQHF	TGTGCCAGCTCCCAGGGGCCTAATCAGCCCCAGCATTTT
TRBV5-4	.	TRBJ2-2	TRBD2	CASSKGLAGVGELFF	TGTGCCAGCAGCAAAGGACTAGCGGGAGTCGGGGAGCTGTTTTTT
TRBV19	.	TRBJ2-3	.	CASSIWGLRTDTQYF	TGTGCCAGTAGTATCTGGGGGCTACGAACAGATACGCAGTATTTT
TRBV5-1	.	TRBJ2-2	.	CASSSRGGEGTGELFF	TGCGCCAGCAGCTCGAGGGGGGGCGAGGGCACCGGGGAGCTGTTTTTT
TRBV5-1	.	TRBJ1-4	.	CASGPVPNEKLFF	TGCGCCAGCGGGCCGGTACCAAATGAAAAACTGTTTTTT
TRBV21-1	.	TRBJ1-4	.	CASSNRRRQGKRANEKLFF	TGTGCCAGCAGCAATAGACGCAGACAGGGAAAGAGGGCTAATGAAAAACTGTTTTTT
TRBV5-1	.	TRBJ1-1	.	CASSLVQGAEAFF	TGCGCCAGCAGCTTGGTCCAGGGCGCTGAAGCTTTCTTT